Listed below are T cell receptor beta chains from one sample, sequenced in a study of early T cells in non-severe SARS-CoV-2 infection. Using its own MiXCR run on the 5' RACE reads, TCRdb lists one record per CDR3 protein. The sample holds some 87,000 distinct CDR3 sequences, approximately 13% seen once. The sample comprised whole blood. Receptor source: an adult who was a healthcare worker with PCR-confirmed SARS-CoV-2 infection or an uninfected control (not recorded which). Each CDR3 is given with its conserved first and last residue. Fields, in order: CDR3 protein, CDR3 DNA, D gene, J gene, V gene, clone size. D genes are given only for firm matches. The listing skips clone size in some rows; elsewhere it reads once, few, many or a size class.

CDR3aa: CASSLIGANYGYTF; CDR3nt: TGTGCCAGCAGCCTCATAGGAGCTAACTATGGCTACACCTTC; d_gene: -; j_gene: TRBJ1-2; v_gene: TRBV3-1; abundance: many
CDR3aa: CASSSSGWASGTRTDTQYF; CDR3nt: TGTGCCAGCAGCTCGTCAGGATGGGCTAGCGGGACCCGCACAGATACGCAGTATTTT; d_gene: TRBD2; j_gene: TRBJ2-3; v_gene: TRBV11-2; abundance: many
CDR3aa: CASSPGEPLRQHF; CDR3nt: TGTGCCAGCAGCCCCGGGGAGCCACTACGCCAGCATTTT; d_gene: -; j_gene: TRBJ1-5; v_gene: TRBV12-3/TRBV12-4; abundance: many
CDR3aa: CASSMAGETQPQHF; CDR3nt: TGTGCCAGTAGTATGGCGGGTGAGACTCAGCCCCAGCATTTT; d_gene: -; j_gene: TRBJ1-5; v_gene: TRBV19; abundance: many
CDR3aa: CASRIYRLAESSYNEQFF; CDR3nt: TGTGCCAGCAGAATCTACCGACTAGCGGAGAGCTCCTACAATGAGCAGTTCTTC; d_gene: TRBD2; j_gene: TRBJ2-1; v_gene: TRBV12-3/TRBV12-4; abundance: -
CDR3aa: CASSLSYAGRELFF; CDR3nt: TGTGCCAGCAGTTTGTCTTATGCGGGGCGGGAGCTGTTTTTT; d_gene: -; j_gene: TRBJ2-2; v_gene: TRBV12-3/TRBV12-4; abundance: -
CDR3aa: CASSFGGGYNEQFF; CDR3nt: TGTGCCAGCAGTTTTGGTGGGGGTTACAATGAGCAGTTCTTC; d_gene: -; j_gene: TRBJ2-1; v_gene: TRBV12-3/TRBV12-4; abundance: many
CDR3aa: CASQGPRNSPLHF; CDR3nt: TGTGCCAGCCAGGGCCCTAGGAATTCACCCCTCCACTTT; d_gene: -; j_gene: TRBJ1-6; v_gene: TRBV7-2; abundance: -
CDR3aa: CATSGSSGFGADTQYF; CDR3nt: TGTGCCACCAGTGGATCTAGCGGATTCGGGGCAGATACGCAGTATTTT; d_gene: TRBD2; j_gene: TRBJ2-3; v_gene: TRBV24-1; abundance: many
CDR3aa: CASSLSRVKDEQYF; CDR3nt: TGTGCCAGCAGTTTAAGCAGGGTGAAAGACGAGCAGTACTTC; d_gene: -; j_gene: TRBJ2-7; v_gene: TRBV27; abundance: many
CDR3aa: CAWGGHRVHEQYF; CDR3nt: TGTGCCTGGGGGGGGCACAGGGTCCACGAGCAGTACTTC; d_gene: -; j_gene: TRBJ2-7; v_gene: TRBV30; abundance: few
CDR3aa: CASSSAAGNEQYF; CDR3nt: TGTGCCAGCAGCTCCGCGGCCGGGAACGAGCAGTACTTC; d_gene: -; j_gene: TRBJ2-7; v_gene: TRBV7-9; abundance: many
CDR3aa: CSASRTSGGYEQYF; CDR3nt: TGCAGTGCTAGTCGGACTAGCGGGGGCTACGAGCAGTACTTC; d_gene: TRBD2; j_gene: TRBJ2-7; v_gene: TRBV20-1; abundance: many
CDR3aa: CAISDWGMTGSTDTQYF; CDR3nt: TGTGCCATCAGTGATTGGGGGATGACAGGGTCTACAGATACGCAGTATTTT; d_gene: TRBD1; j_gene: TRBJ2-3; v_gene: TRBV10-3; abundance: many
CDR3aa: CASSTTGSHGYTF; CDR3nt: TGTGCCAGCAGCACCACAGGGAGCCATGGCTACACCTTC; d_gene: -; j_gene: TRBJ1-2; v_gene: TRBV7-2; abundance: -
CDR3aa: CAISWDRSYGYTF; CDR3nt: TGTGCCATCAGCTGGGACAGGAGCTATGGCTACACCTTC; d_gene: TRBD1; j_gene: TRBJ1-2; v_gene: TRBV10-3; abundance: few
CDR3aa: CASSRRNQPQHF; CDR3nt: TGTGCCAGCAGCCGAAGGAATCAGCCCCAGCATTTT; d_gene: -; j_gene: TRBJ1-5; v_gene: TRBV12-3/TRBV12-4; abundance: many
CDR3aa: CAISEEVAGGTQYF; CDR3nt: TGTGCCATCAGTGAGGAAGTAGCGGGGGGGACGCAGTATTTT; d_gene: TRBD2; j_gene: TRBJ2-3; v_gene: TRBV10-3; abundance: -
CDR3aa: CSAEDRGLNYGYTF; CDR3nt: TGCAGTGCCGAGGACAGGGGACTTAACTATGGCTACACCTTC; d_gene: TRBD1; j_gene: TRBJ1-2; v_gene: TRBV20-1; abundance: few
CDR3aa: CASSYWNGAFF; CDR3nt: TGTGCCAGCAGTTACTGGAATGGAGCTTTCTTT; d_gene: -; j_gene: TRBJ1-1; v_gene: TRBV6-6; abundance: -
CDR3aa: CASSGGQLEAFF; CDR3nt: TGTGCCAGCAGCGGGGGACAGCTTGAAGCTTTCTTT; d_gene: TRBD1; j_gene: TRBJ1-1; v_gene: TRBV5-6; abundance: many
CDR3aa: CSVKATGANSPLHF; CDR3nt: TGCAGCGTGAAGGCGACAGGGGCTAATTCACCCCTCCACTTT; d_gene: TRBD1; j_gene: TRBJ1-6; v_gene: TRBV29-1; abundance: -
CDR3aa: CASSSQATATLNYGYTF; CDR3nt: TGTGCCAGCAGCTCTCAGGCAACCGCCACCCTTAACTATGGCTACACCTTC; d_gene: -; j_gene: TRBJ1-2; v_gene: TRBV7-8; abundance: -
CDR3aa: CSARDLGALAKNIQYF; CDR3nt: TGCAGTGCTAGAGATCTAGGGGCTCTAGCCAAAAACATTCAGTACTTC; d_gene: -; j_gene: TRBJ2-4; v_gene: TRBV20-1; abundance: many
CDR3aa: CASSEKRGGRETQYF; CDR3nt: TGCGCCAGCAGTGAAAAGCGGGGGGGCCGGGAGACCCAGTACTTC; d_gene: TRBD2; j_gene: TRBJ2-5; v_gene: TRBV10-2; abundance: few
CDR3aa: CASSGSGAYNEQFF; CDR3nt: TGCGCCAGCAGCGGCTCGGGGGCCTACAATGAGCAGTTCTTC; d_gene: -; j_gene: TRBJ2-1; v_gene: TRBV5-1; abundance: many